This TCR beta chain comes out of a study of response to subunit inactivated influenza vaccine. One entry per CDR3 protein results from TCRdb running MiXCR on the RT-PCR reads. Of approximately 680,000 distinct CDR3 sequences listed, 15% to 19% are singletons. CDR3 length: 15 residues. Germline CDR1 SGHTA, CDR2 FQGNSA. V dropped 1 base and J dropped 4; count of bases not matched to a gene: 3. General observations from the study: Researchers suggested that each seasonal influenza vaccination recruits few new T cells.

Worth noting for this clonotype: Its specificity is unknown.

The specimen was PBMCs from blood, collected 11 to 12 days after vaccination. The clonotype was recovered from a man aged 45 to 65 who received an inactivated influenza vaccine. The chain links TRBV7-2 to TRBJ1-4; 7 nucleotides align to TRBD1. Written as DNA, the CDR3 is TGTGCCAGCAGCTTAGGTGACAGGGATAATGAAAAACTGTTTTTT. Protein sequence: CASSLGDRDNEKLFF.